There are many counts of the clone carrying this T cell receptor (beta chain). The antigen is unknown. MiXCR, applied by TCRdb to the reads, yields one record per CDR3 protein. This sample has approximately 770,000 distinct CDR3 sequences, with approximately 32% found just once. These data come from a study of T cell repertoires in cytomegalovirus infection. Study summary: Public TCR beta signatures indicated both CMV infection and matching HLA type. Study-level findings and limits: CMV-specific TCR beta clonotypes restricted by HLA-C dominated the ex vivo response.

From germline, CDR1 is SGHVS and CDR2 FNYEAQ. The CDR3 runs to 17 residues. The ends lost 5 bases at V and 4 bases at J; junction bases unmatched: 14. This clonotype was sampled from a human donor in good health (CMV status not recorded). Some clones in this sample may be carry-over from other donors' samples. The V and J genes are TRBV7-6 and TRBJ2-1; 7 positions match TRBD2. The source was cultured CD8+ T cells from PBMCs, collected from culture after CMV antigen stimulation. The CDR3 DNA follows: TGTGCCAGCAGCCCCCATCAGGATAGCGGGCCATACAATGAGCAGTTCTTC. This translates into CASSPHQDSGPYNEQFF.